These 22 T cell receptor beta chains came from one sample sequenced in a study of response to subunit inactivated influenza vaccine. MiXCR was run by TCRdb on the RT-PCR reads, yielding one entry per CDR3 protein. In the table there are roughly 700,000 distinct CDR3 sequences, roughly 13% of which are singletons. The sample consisted of PBMCs from blood, taken about 14 days before vaccination. These receptors all come from a man in his fifties who received an inactivated influenza vaccine.

The genes are TRBV4-2 and TRBJ1-1, with D tentatively TRBD1 (6 bases). Germline CDR1 and CDR2: LGHNA and YNFKEQ. The CDR3 runs to 17 residues. V was trimmed by 0 bases and J by 1 base, leaving 15 bases between them. CDR3 protein: CASSQDQGFFSNTEAFF. The CDR3 coding sequence is TGTGCCAGCAGCCAAGACCAGGGGTTTTTTTCGAACACTGAAGCTTTCTTT.

The V call is TRBV20-1, the J call TRBJ2-3; the match to TRBD2 covers 13 bases. CDR1 is DFQATT and CDR2 is SNEGSKA in the germline V gene (reference sequence). This CDR3 is built from 17 residues. Losses at the gene ends were 6 bases for V and 0 bases for J; bases not matched to a gene: 9. The CDR3 protein is CSAGRLAGGPSTDTQYF. The CDR3 nucleotides are TGCAGTGCAGGACGACTAGCGGGGGGCCCTAGCACAGATACGCAGTATTTT.

This clonotype was counted between two and nine times. The V gene is TRBV20-1, the J gene TRBJ2-5; possibly TRBD1 or TRBD2 for D (5 bases each). Deletions cut 6 bases from V and 4 bases from J, with 12 bases between. Looked up from germline, CDR1 is DFQATT and CDR2 is SNEGSKA (reference sequence). The CDR3 runs to 12 residues. For the CDR3, the DNA is TGCAGTGCCAGGGAGCTGCGAGAGACCCAGTACTTC. Translation: CSARELRETQYF.

The chain employs TRBV5-6 and TRBJ1-6, with 10 nucleotides matching TRBD1. Germline-derived CDR1 and CDR2 are SGHDT and YYEEEE. The CDR3 consists of 15 residues. The V segment lost 4 bases and the J segment 8 bases; nucleotides outside the gene matches: 6. The CDR3 DNA sequence: TGTGCCAGCAGCCGCCGGGACAGGGGAGATTCACCCCTCCACTTT. Translation: CASSRRDRGDSPLHF.

This clonotype was recorded a few times. CDR3 coding DNA: TGCGCCAGCAGCTGGACGACAGGGGGTATCGGGGAGCTGTTTTTT. It codes for CASSWTTGGIGELFF. This rearrangement joins TRBV5-1 to TRBJ2-2; 9 nucleotides align to TRBD1. V shed 3 bases, J shed 7 bases, and the junction held 7 bases outside the gene matches. The CDR3 runs to 15 residues. CDR1 is SGHRS and CDR2 is YFSETQ in the germline V gene.

The chain has TRBV14 and TRBJ1-2, with 8 bases aligning to TRBD1. V was pared by 0 bases and J by 5 bases, with 5 bases of the junction left unmatched. Per germline, CDR1 SGHDN and CDR2 FVKESK. The CDR3 loop spans 15 amino acids. The CDR3 sequence is CASSQDIRTGYGYTF. In nucleotides, the CDR3 is TGTGCCAGCAGCCAAGATATCCGGACAGGGTATGGCTACACCTTC.

The rearrangement uses TRBV6-1 and TRBJ2-1, with TRBD2 identical over 7 bases. The J segment lost 12 bases and the V segment lost 6 bases, leaving 11 bases of the junction unmatched. The germline CDR1 and CDR2 sequences are MNHNS and SASEGT. The CDR3 is 13 residues long. The CDR3 nucleotides are TGTGCCAGCAGCCCAACTGGACTAGGGTGGCAGTTCTTC. As protein: CASSPTGLGWQFF.

This clonotype has only a few counts. This sequence joins TRBV20-1 and TRBJ2-3, with D possibly matching TRBD2 (6 bases). This CDR3 has 14 amino acids. Trimming cost V 3 bases and J 2 bases, with 12 bases left between them. Germline V gene data show CDR1 as DFQATT and CDR2 as SNEGSKA (reference sequence). This chain's CDR3 is CSASPSAHTDTQYF. The CDR3 bases are TGCAGTGCTAGCCCTAGCGCCCACACAGATACGCAGTATTTT.

Points on this clonotype: An end of the junction does not agree with germline; a read error may underlie this. The rearrangement joins TRBV20-1 to TRBJ1-5; the match to TRBD1 covers 7 bases. The CDR3 covers 14 residues. Germline CDR1 reads DFQATT; CDR2 reads SNEGSKA (reference sequence). The CDR3 region has the DNA TGCACTGCTCAGACAGGGCATAGCAATCAGCCCCAGCATTTT. Translation: CTAQTGHSNQPQHF.

The rearrangement uses TRBV20-1 and TRBJ2-7; 10 bases match TRBD1. Germline lookup yields CDR1 DFQATT and CDR2 SNEGSKA (reference sequence). The CDR3 length is 16 residues. Trimming removed 1 base from V and 2 bases from J; junction bases left unmatched: 8. CDR3 protein: CSARARTGGQPYEQYF. The CDR3 DNA follows: TGCAGTGCTAGAGCCCGGACAGGGGGGCAGCCCTACGAGCAGTACTTC.

This clonotype has only a few counts. V gene TRBV11-2 combines with J gene TRBJ2-1; TRBD2 agrees at 10 bases. V dropped 3 bases and J dropped 0; count of bases not matched to a gene: 11. Germline V gene data show CDR1 as SGHAT and CDR2 as FQNNGV. This CDR3 has 19 amino acids. CDR3 in DNA: TGTGCCAGCAGCTTTCCGGGACTAGCGCAAAAGAGCTCCTACAATGAGCAGTTCTTC. Translated, it gives CASSFPGLAQKSSYNEQFF.

The chain is built from TRBV6-8 and TRBJ2-7; 8 bases are a match to TRBD1. There are 15 residues in the CDR3. Germline V gene sequence: CDR1 MNHGY, CDR2 SAAAGT. J was trimmed by 6 bases and V by 4 bases; bases with no gene match: 11. In nucleotides, the CDR3 is TGTGCCAGCAGTTCCCTATTTGAAACAGGGGGCGAGCAGTACTTC. This translates into CASSSLFETGGEQYF.

This clonotype was counted a few times. The chain carries TRBV28 and TRBJ2-1; 8 bases map to TRBD1. The length of the CDR3 is 17 residues. The germline gives CDR1 MDHEN, CDR2 SYDVKM. The junction had 11 bases not matched to a gene; V was cut back by 1 base and J by 6 bases. CDR3 loop: CASSLFGRGRHFNEQFF. Here the CDR3 DNA reads TGTGCCAGCAGTTTATTCGGCAGGGGGCGCCACTTCAATGAGCAGTTCTTC.

There are a few counts of this clonotype. This chain joins TRBV27 and TRBJ2-1, with D tentatively TRBD2 (7 bases). CDR3 length: 16 residues. The germline gives CDR1 MNHEY, CDR2 SMNVEV (reference sequence). Trimming took 3 bases from V and 0 from J, leaving 12 bases between them. The CDR3 sequence: CASSFLGGGSYNEQFF. In nucleotides, the CDR3 is TGTGCCAGCAGTTTCCTAGGGGGGGGCTCCTACAATGAGCAGTTCTTC.

V and J are TRBV12-3 or TRBV12-4 and TRBJ2-1; 9 bases fit TRBD2. The ends lost 3 bases at V and 8 bases at J; junction bases unmatched: 5. The CDR3 runs 14 residues. In nucleotides, the CDR3 is TGTGCCAGCAGTTTTAGCGGGAGTACGGATGAGCAGTTCTTC. It translates to CASSFSGSTDEQFF.

This clonotype has a handful of counts. The chain links TRBV7-2 to TRBJ2-2, with D hard to call. The CDR3 totals 16 residues. With 2 bases removed from V and 1 base from J, the gap between germline ends came to 11 bases. Germline V lookup: CDR1 SGHTA, CDR2 FQGNSA. CDR3 sequence reads: CASSLRRTLNTGELFF. In DNA, the CDR3 is TGTGCCAGCAGCTTACGGCGGACCCTGAACACCGGGGAGCTGTTTTTT.

CDR3 region: CASGRTDNEQFF. The DNA for the CDR3 is TGTGCCAGCGGGAGGACGGACAATGAGCAGTTCTTC. The chain carries TRBV7-9 and TRBJ2-1; D is perhaps TRBD2 (6 bases). The CDR3 extends over 12 amino acids. Germline-derived CDR1 and CDR2 are SEHNR and FQNEAQ (reference sequence). The V end was cut by 8 bases, the J end by 5 bases, with 10 bases between.

This clonotype was seen more than once but under ten times. This chain links TRBV7-9 with TRBJ2-1; D is undetermined. Germline loops: CDR1 SEHNR, CDR2 FQNEAQ (reference sequence). Trimming stripped 6 bases from V and 10 bases from J, with 16 bases between. The CDR3 extends over 13 amino acids. The CDR3 DNA reads TGTGCCAGCAGAATATCGGCCCCAGCGGAGCAGTTCTTC. It is translated as CASRISAPAEQFF. Full variable domain (remainder filled in from reference TRBV7-9 and TRBJ2-1): DTGVSQNPRHKITKRGQNVTFRCDPISEHNRLYWYRQTLGQGPEFLTYFQNEAQLEKSRLLSDRFSAERPKGSFSTLEIQRTEQGDSAMYLCASRISAPAEQFFGPGTRLTVL.

A note on this clonotype: Lacking the conserved final phenylalanine or tryptophan, this CDR3 likely reflects a read error. It is unclear where the CDR3 begins or ends on the DNA, so no DNA is shown, and the CDR3 is as TCRdb lists it. The chain combines TRBV25-1 with TRBJ2-7. Germline CDR1 MGHDK, CDR2 SYGVNS. The CDR3 is 10 amino acids in total, end residues counted. Here the CDR3 reads CASSEYLAVL.

This clonotype showed up many times. The chain has TRBV7-2 and TRBJ1-5, with D uncertain. V dropped 1 base and J dropped 7 bases, with 11 bases sitting between them. In germline, CDR1 is SGHTA, CDR2 FQGNSA. The length of the CDR3 is 14 residues. The CDR3, as DNA: TGTGCCAGCAGCTTAGGGGTTGGAAACCAGCCCCAGCATTTT. It translates to CASSLGVGNQPQHF.

The rearrangement links TRBV24-1 to TRBJ1-1, with a possible D match to TRBD1 (5 bases). Germline V gene lookup returns CDR1 KGHDR and CDR2 SFDVKD. This CDR3 contains 16 residues. V lost 8 bases, J lost 0 bases, and 18 bases lay in between. The CDR3 sequence: CATTSHGTAMNTEAFF. CDR3 DNA sequence: TGTGCCACCACCTCCCATGGGACGGCCATGAACACTGAAGCTTTCTTT.

This clonotype was seen only a few times. The chain carries TRBV27 and TRBJ1-1; D ambiguous. Between the trimmed V and J ends, which lost 0 bases and 1 base, there was a span of 12 bases. CDR1 MNHEY and CDR2 SMNVEV come from the germline V gene (reference sequence). The CDR3 runs 16 residues. CDR3 sequence: CASSLSFRRTNTEAFF. The CDR3 DNA follows: TGTGCCAGCAGTTTATCGTTTAGACGAACGAACACTGAAGCTTTCTTT.